This is a list of T cell receptor beta chains from one sample in a study of CD4 T cell repertoires in COVID-19. TCRdb keeps only in-frame clones here, not all; method: immunoSEQ multiplex PCR. The data show approximately 79,000 clones, around four fifths seen once. The sequencing used CD4+ T cells from peripheral blood, collected after recovery from COVID-19. Every receptor here comes from a human donor who had COVID-19. Both conserved end residues are part of each CDR3. A D gene is named only where the DNA matches it firmly. Clone size, where shown, is once, few, many, or a class for clones that have expanded.

J gene: TRBJ1-1
D gene: TRBD1
V gene: TRBV19
clone size: NA
CDR3 DNA: TGTGCCAGCGGGACAGGACTAGCTGAAGCTTTCTTT
CDR3 protein: CASGTGLAEAFF

J gene: TRBJ2-4
D gene: TRBD1
V gene: TRBV19
clone size: NA
CDR3 DNA: TGTGCCAGTAGAACAGGACAGGTTCAGTACTTC
CDR3 protein: CASRTGQVQYF

J gene: TRBJ2-1
D gene: NA
V gene: TRBV30
clone size: NA
CDR3 DNA: TGTGCCTGGAGTCGGGGAGGAGTTGGCAATGAGCAGTTCTTC
CDR3 protein: CAWSRGGVGNEQFF

J gene: TRBJ1-2
D gene: NA
V gene: TRBV6-1
clone size: NA
CDR3 DNA: TGTGCCAGCAGTGAAGCGCTTGGGGGCTACACCTTC
CDR3 protein: CASSEALGGYTF

J gene: TRBJ2-5
D gene: TRBD2
V gene: TRBV3-1/TRBV3-2
clone size: once
CDR3 DNA: TGTGCCAGCAGCCCACGGACTAGCCAAGGGGGAGAGACCCAGTACTTC
CDR3 protein: CASSPRTSQGGETQYF

J gene: TRBJ2-2
D gene: TRBD2
V gene: TRBV5-8
clone size: NA
CDR3 DNA: TGTGCCAGCAGCCTTCCCCGGGAGGGCCGGAACACCGGGGAGCTGTTTTTT
CDR3 protein: CASSLPREGRNTGELFF

J gene: TRBJ2-1
D gene: NA
V gene: TRBV19
clone size: NA
CDR3 DNA: TGTGCCAGTAGCCTGACCAGAACCCTTAGCTCCTACAATGAGCAGTTCTTC
CDR3 protein: CASSLTRTLSSYNEQFF

J gene: TRBJ1-2
D gene: NA
V gene: TRBV30
clone size: NA
CDR3 DNA: TGTGCCTGGGTCCCGAGGGCTAACTATGGCTACACCTTC
CDR3 protein: CAWVPRANYGYTF

J gene: TRBJ2-2
D gene: NA
V gene: TRBV15
clone size: NA
CDR3 DNA: TGTGCCACCAGCAGGGGCGGGAACACCGGGGAGCTGTTTTTT
CDR3 protein: CATSRGGNTGELFF

J gene: TRBJ1-4
D gene: TRBD1
V gene: TRBV7-2
clone size: few
CDR3 DNA: TGTGCCAGCAGCTTGGGACCCACAGGGGGCGGTGAAAAACTGTTTTTT
CDR3 protein: CASSLGPTGGGEKLFF

J gene: TRBJ1-1
D gene: NA
V gene: TRBV9
clone size: once
CDR3 DNA: TGTGCCAGCAGCGTAGGTTCGGGGGCCGGAGCTTTCTTT
CDR3 protein: CASSVGSGAGAFF

J gene: TRBJ1-6
D gene: NA
V gene: TRBV11-3
clone size: NA
CDR3 DNA: TGTGCCAGCACCCTCAGGTGTTCACCCCTCCACTTT
CDR3 protein: CASTLRCSPLHF

J gene: TRBJ2-1
D gene: TRBD1
V gene: TRBV6-6
clone size: NA
CDR3 DNA: TGTGCCAGCAGTTCGCCTACCGGACAGGGAGAGGATGAGCAGTTCTTC
CDR3 protein: CASSSPTGQGEDEQFF

J gene: TRBJ1-2
D gene: TRBD1
V gene: TRBV6-6
clone size: NA
CDR3 DNA: TGTGCCAGCAGTCCCTCGGGACAGGAGAGGGCTAACTATGGCTACACCTTC
CDR3 protein: CASSPSGQERANYGYTF

J gene: TRBJ2-1
D gene: NA
V gene: TRBV19
clone size: NA
CDR3 DNA: TGTGCCAGTGCTCCGGTGGGGGGCCATGAGCAGTTCTTC
CDR3 protein: CASAPVGGHEQFF

J gene: TRBJ2-2
D gene: NA
V gene: TRBV7-9
clone size: NA
CDR3 DNA: TGTGCCATAGCCCCCGGCTCATACACCGGGGAGCTGTTTTTT
CDR3 protein: CAIAPGSYTGELFF

J gene: TRBJ2-2
D gene: TRBD1
V gene: TRBV5-1
clone size: NA
CDR3 DNA: TGCGCCAGCAGCTTCGACAGGGCCACCGGGGAGCTGTTTTTT
CDR3 protein: CASSFDRATGELFF

J gene: TRBJ1-1
D gene: TRBD1
V gene: TRBV11-2
clone size: NA
CDR3 DNA: TGTGCCAGCAGTACAGGGGGTGACACTGAAGCTTTCTTT
CDR3 protein: CASSTGGDTEAFF

J gene: TRBJ2-5
D gene: NA
V gene: TRBV7-8
clone size: NA
CDR3 DNA: TGTGCCAGCAGCTTAGGAGGTTTCCAAGAGACCCAGTACTTC
CDR3 protein: CASSLGGFQETQYF

J gene: TRBJ2-5
D gene: NA
V gene: TRBV12-3/TRBV12-4
clone size: NA
CDR3 DNA: TGTGCCAGCAGTTTAGCAGGGGGGGAGACCCAGTACTTC
CDR3 protein: CASSLAGGETQYF